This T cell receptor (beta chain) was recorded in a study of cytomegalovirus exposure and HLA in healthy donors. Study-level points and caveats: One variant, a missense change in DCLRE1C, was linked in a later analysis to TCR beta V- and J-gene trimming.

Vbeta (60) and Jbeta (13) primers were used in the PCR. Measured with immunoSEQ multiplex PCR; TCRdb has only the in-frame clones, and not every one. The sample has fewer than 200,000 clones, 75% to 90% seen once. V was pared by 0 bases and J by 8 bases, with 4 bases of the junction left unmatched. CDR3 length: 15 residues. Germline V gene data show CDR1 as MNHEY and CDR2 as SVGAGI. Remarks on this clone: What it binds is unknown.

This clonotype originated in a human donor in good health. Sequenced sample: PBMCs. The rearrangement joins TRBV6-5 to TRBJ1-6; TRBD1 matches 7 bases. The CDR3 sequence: CASSYSNRGDSPLHF. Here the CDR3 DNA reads TGTGCCAGCAGTTACTCGAACAGGGGAGATTCACCCCTCCACTTT.